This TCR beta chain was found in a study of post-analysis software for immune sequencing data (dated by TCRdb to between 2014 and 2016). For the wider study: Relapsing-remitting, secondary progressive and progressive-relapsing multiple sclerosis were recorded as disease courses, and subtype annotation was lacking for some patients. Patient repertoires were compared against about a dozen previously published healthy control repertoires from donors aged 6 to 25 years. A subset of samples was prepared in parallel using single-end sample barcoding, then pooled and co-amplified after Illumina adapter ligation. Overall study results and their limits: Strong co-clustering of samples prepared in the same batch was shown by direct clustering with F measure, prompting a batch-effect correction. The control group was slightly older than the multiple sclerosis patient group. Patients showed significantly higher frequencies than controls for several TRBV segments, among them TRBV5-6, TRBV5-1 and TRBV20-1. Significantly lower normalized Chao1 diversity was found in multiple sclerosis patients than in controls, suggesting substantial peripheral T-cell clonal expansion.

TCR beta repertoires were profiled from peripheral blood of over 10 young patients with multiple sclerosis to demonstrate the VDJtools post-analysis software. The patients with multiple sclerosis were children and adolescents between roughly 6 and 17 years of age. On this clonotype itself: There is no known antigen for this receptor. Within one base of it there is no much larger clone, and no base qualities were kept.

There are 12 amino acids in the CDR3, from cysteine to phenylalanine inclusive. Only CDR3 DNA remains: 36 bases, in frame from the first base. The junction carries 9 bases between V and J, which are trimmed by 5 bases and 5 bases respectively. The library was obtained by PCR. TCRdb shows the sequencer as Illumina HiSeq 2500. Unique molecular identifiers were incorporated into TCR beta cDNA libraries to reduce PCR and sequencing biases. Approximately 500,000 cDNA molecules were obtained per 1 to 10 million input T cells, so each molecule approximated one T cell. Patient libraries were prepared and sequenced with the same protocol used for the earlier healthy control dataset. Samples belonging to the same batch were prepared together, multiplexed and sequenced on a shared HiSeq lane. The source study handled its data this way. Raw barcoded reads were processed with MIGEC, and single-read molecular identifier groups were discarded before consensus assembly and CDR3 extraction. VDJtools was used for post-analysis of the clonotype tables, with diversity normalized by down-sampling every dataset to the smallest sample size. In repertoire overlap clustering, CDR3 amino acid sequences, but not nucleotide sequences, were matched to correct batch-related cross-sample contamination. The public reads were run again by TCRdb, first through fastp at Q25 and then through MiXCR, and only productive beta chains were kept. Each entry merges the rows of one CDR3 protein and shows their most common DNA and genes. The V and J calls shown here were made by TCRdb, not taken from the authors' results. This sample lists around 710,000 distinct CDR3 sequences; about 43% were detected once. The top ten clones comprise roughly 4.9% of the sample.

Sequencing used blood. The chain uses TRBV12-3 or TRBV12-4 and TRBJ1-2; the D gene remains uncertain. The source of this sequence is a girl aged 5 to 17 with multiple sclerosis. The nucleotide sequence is TGTGCCAGCAGTGCAGGATTTTATGGCTACACCTTC. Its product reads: CASSAGFYGYTF.